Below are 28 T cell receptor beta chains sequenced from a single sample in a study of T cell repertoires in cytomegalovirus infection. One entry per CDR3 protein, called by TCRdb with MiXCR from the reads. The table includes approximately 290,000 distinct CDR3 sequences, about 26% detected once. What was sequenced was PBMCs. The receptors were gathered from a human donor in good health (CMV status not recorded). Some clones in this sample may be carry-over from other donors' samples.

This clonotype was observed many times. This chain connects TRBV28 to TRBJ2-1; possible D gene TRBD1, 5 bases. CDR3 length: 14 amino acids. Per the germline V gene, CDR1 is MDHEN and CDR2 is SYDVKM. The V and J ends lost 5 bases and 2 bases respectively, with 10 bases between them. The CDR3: CASSPNRPYNEQFF. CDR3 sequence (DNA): TGTGCCAGCAGTCCTAACAGGCCCTACAATGAGCAGTTCTTC.

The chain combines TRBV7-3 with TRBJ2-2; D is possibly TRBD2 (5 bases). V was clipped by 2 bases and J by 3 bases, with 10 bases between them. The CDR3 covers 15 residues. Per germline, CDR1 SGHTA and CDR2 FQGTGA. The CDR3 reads CASSLFKRDTGELFF. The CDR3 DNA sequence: TGTGCCAGCAGCTTATTCAAGAGGGACACCGGGGAGCTGTTTTTT.

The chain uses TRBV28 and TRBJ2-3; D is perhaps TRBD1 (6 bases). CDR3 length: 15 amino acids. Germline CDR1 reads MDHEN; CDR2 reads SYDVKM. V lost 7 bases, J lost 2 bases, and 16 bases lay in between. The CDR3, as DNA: TGTGCCAGCACCCCCGACAGGCGACACACAGATACGCAGTATTTT. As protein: CASTPDRRHTDTQYF.

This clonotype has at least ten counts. In DNA, the CDR3 is TGTGCCAGTAGTATAGTGGGGACTCCCAGCTACGAGCAGTACTTC. It is translated as CASSIVGTPSYEQYF. The gene calls are TRBV19 and TRBJ2-7; perhaps TRBD2 as D (6 bases). This CDR3 region has 15 residues. The V gene lost 1 base and the J gene lost 3 bases, with 13 bases spanning the gap. Germline assignment: CDR1 LNHDA and CDR2 SQIVND (reference sequence).

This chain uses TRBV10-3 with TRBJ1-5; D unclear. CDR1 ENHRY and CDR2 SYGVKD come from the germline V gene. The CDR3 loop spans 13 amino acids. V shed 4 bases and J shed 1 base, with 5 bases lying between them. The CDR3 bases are TGTGCCATCAGTGCTCGCAGCAATCAGCCCCAGCATTTT. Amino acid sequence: CAISARSNQPQHF.

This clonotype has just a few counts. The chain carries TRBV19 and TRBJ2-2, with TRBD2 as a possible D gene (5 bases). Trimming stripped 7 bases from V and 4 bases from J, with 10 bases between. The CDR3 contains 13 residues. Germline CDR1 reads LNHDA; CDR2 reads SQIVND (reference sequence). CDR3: CASNPGSTGELFF. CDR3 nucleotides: TGTGCCAGTAACCCTGGGAGCACCGGGGAGCTGTTTTTT.

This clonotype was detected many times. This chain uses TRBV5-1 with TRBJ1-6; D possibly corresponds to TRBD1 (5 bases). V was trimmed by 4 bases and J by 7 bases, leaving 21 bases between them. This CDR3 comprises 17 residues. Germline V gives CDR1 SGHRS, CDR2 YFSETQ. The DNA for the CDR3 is TGCGCCAGCAGCCCTACAGGTGGAGGGAAGGGAAATTCACCCCTCCACTTT. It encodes CASSPTGGGKGNSPLHF.

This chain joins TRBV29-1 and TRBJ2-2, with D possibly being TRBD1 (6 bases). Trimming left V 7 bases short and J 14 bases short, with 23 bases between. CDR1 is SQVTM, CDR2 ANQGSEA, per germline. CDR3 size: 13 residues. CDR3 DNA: TGCAGCGCCGGCGCCGGACAGATAGATGGCCTGTTTTTT. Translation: CSAGAGQIDGLFF.

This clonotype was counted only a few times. The CDR3 here is CSVEDTQETQYF. In nucleotides, the CDR3 is TGCAGCGTTGAAGATACTCAAGAGACCCAGTACTTC. The V call is TRBV29-1, the J call TRBJ2-5; D gene unclear. Germline CDR1 is SQVTM and CDR2 is ANQGSEA. V lost 0 bases and J lost 2, with 4 bases in between. The CDR3 sequence is 12 residues long.

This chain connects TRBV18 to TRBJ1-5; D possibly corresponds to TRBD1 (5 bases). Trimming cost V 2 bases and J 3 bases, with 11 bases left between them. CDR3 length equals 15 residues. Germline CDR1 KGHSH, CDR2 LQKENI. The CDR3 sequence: CASSPGGQLNQPQHF. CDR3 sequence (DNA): TGTGCCAGCTCACCAGGGGGTCAACTCAATCAGCCCCAGCATTTT.

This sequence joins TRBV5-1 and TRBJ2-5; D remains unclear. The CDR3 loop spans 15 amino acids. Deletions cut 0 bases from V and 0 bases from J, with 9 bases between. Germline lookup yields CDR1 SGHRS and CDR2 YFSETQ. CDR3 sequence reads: CASSLEPSNQETQYF. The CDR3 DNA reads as TGCGCCAGCAGCTTGGAGCCGAGTAACCAAGAGACCCAGTACTTC. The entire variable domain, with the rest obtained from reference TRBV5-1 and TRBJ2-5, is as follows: KAGVTQTPRYLIKTRGQQVTLSCSPISGHRSVSWYQQTPGQGLQFLFEYFSETQRNKGNFPGRFSGRQFSNSRSEMNVSTLELGDSALYLCASSLEPSNQETQYFGPGTRLLVL.

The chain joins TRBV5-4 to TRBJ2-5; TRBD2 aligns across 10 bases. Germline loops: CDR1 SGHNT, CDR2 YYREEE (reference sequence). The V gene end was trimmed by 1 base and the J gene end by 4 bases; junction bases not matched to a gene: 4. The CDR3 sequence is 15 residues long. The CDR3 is CASSLWASGGETQYF. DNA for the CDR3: TGTGCCAGCAGCTTGTGGGCTAGCGGGGGAGAGACCCAGTACTTC.

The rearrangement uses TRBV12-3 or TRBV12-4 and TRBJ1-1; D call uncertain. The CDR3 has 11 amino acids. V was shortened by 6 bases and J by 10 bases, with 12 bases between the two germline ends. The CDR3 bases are TGTGCCAGCAGCCCCGGGTATCGAGCTTTCTTT. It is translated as CASSPGYRAFF.

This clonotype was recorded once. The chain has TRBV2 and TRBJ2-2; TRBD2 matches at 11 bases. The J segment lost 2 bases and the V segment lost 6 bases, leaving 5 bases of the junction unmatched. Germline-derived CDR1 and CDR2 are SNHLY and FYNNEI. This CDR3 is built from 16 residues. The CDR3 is CASSLTSGANTGELFF. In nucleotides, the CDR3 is TGTGCCAGCAGCTTGACTAGCGGGGCAAACACCGGGGAGCTGTTTTTT.

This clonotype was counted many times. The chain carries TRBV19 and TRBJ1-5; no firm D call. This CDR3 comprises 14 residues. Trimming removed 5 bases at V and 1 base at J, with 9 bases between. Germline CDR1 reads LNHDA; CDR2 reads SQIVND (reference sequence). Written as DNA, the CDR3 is TGTGCCAGTAGTGATAGGATGAGCAATCAGCCCCAGCATTTT. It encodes CASSDRMSNQPQHF.

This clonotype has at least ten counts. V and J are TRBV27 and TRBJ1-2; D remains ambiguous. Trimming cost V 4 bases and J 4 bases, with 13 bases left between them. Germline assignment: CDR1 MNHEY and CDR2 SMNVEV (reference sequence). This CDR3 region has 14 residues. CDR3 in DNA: TGTGCCAGCAGTTATGGGATTGGTTCCTATGGCTACACCTTC. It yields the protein CASSYGIGSYGYTF.

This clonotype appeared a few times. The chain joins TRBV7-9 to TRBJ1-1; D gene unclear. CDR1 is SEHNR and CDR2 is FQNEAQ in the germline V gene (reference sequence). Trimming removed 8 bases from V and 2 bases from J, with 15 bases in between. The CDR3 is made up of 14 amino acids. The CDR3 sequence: CASEWGALNTEAFF. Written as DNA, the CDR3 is TGTGCCAGCGAATGGGGAGCATTAAACACTGAAGCTTTCTTT.

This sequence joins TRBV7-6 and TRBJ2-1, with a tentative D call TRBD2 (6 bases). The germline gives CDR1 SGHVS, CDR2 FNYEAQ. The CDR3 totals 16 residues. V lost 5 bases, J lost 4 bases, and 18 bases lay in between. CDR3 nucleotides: TGTGCCAGCAGCGTTACTAGCCCCAACCTTTACAATGAGCAGTTCTTC. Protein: CASSVTSPNLYNEQFF.

CDR3 coding DNA: TGTGCCAGCAGCTTAGCGCCCAGGGGGAGTGTAGAGACCCAGTACTTC. Its translation is CASSLAPRGSVETQYF. V is TRBV7-2 and J is TRBJ2-5; 7 bases line up with TRBD1. The CDR3 is made up of 16 amino acids. Germline-derived CDR1 and CDR2 are SGHTA and FQGNSA. J was trimmed by 4 bases and V by 0 bases; bases with no gene match: 8.

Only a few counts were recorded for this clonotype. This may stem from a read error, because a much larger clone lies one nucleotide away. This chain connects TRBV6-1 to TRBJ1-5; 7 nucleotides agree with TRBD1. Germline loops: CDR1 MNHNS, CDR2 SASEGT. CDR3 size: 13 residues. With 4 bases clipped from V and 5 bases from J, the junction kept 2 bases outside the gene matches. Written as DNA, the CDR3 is TGTGCCAGCAGTGCCGACAGGGATCAGCCCCAGCATTTT. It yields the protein CASSADRDQPQHF.

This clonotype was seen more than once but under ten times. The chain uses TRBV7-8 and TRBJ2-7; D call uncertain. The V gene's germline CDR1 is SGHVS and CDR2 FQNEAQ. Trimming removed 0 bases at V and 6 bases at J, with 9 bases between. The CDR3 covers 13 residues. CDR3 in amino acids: CASSLAGWGEQYF. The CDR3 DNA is TGTGCCAGCAGCTTAGCAGGTTGGGGCGAGCAGTACTTC.

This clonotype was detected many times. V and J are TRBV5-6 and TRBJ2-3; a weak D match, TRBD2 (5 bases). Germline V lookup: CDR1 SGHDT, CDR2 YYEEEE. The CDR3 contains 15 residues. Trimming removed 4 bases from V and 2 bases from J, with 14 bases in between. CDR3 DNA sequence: TGTGCCAGCAGCGTACGGTTGGGAGTCACAGATACGCAGTATTTT. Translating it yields CASSVRLGVTDTQYF. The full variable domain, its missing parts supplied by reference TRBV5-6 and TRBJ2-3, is DAGVTQSPTHLIKTRGQQVTLRCSPKSGHDTVSWYQQALGQGPQFIFQYYEEEERQRGNFPDRFSGHQFPNYSSELNVNALLLGDSALYLCASSVRLGVTDTQYFGPGTRLTVL.

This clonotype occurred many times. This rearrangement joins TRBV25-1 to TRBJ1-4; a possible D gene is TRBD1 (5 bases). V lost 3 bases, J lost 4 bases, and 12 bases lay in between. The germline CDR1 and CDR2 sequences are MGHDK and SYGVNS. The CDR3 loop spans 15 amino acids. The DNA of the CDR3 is TGTGCCAGCAGTGAGTTAGGGGTTAATAATGAAAAACTGTTTTTT. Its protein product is CASSELGVNNEKLFF.

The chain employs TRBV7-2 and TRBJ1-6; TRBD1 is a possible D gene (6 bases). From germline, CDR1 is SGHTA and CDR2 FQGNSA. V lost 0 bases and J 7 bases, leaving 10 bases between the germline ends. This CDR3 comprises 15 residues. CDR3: CASSLARTENSPLHF. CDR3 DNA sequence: TGTGCCAGCAGCTTAGCCCGGACAGAGAATTCACCCCTCCACTTT.

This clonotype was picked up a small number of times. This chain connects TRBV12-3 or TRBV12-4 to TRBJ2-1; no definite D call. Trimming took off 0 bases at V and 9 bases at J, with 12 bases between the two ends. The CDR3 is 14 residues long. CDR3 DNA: TGTGCCAGCAGTTTAGCTGTCAGCTACGGTGAGCAGTTCTTC. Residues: CASSLAVSYGEQFF.

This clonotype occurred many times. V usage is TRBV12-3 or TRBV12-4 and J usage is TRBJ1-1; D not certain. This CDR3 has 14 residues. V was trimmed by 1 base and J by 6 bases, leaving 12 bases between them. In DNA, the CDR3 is TGTGCCAGCAGTTTAGGTTCGGGTCACGCTGAAGCTTTCTTT. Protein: CASSLGSGHAEAFF.

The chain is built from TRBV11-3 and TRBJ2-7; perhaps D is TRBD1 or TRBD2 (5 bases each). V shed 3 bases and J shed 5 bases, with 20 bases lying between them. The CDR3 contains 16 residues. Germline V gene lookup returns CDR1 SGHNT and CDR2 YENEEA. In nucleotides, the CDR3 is TGTGCCAGCAGCTTTACAGCAAGCGGCAGGGCAGACGAGCAGTACTTC. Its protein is CASSFTASGRADEQYF.

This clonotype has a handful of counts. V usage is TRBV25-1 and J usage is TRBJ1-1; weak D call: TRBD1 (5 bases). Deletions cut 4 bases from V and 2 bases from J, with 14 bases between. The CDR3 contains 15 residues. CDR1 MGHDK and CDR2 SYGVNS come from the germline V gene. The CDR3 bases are TGTGCCAGCAGTGGCTGGGACGGAATAAACACTGAAGCTTTCTTT. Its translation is CASSGWDGINTEAFF.